These T cell receptor beta chains were read from a single sample in a study of blood T cells in healthy people across ages. Using its own MiXCR run on the 5' RACE reads, TCRdb lists one record per CDR3 protein. The sample records 1.8 million or so distinct CDR3 sequences, about two fifths being singletons. Sequences were obtained from blood. These receptor sequences come from a human donor in good health. CDR3s include the opening cysteine and the closing phenylalanine or tryptophan. The D gene is left open where the match is weak. A clone size is listed for some rows: how often the clone was seen (once, few, many), or a class if it is expanded.

TRBJ2-7 TRBD2 . 14 TRBV20-1 TGCAGTGTCCCAAATCTAGCGGGGGGCTGGGAGCAGTACTTC CSVPNLAGGWEQYF
TRBJ1-1 . . 12 TRBV6-2/TRBV6-3 TGTGCCAGCAGTACAAGACAGCATGAAGCTTTCTTT CASSTRQHEAFF
TRBJ1-2 TRBD1 . 15 TRBV7-9 TGTGCCAGCAGCGCCTTGGACAGGATTAACTATGGCTACACCTTC CASSALDRINYGYTF
TRBJ2-6 . . 17 TRBV4-3 TGCGCCAGCAGCCAAGGGCCGACTAGCTCTGGGGCCAACGTCCTGACTTTC CASSQGPTSSGANVLTF
TRBJ2-5 . . 14 TRBV13 TGTGCCAGCAGCTTAAGGTACAGGCAAGAGACCCAGTACTTC CASSLRYRQETQYF
TRBJ2-3 TRBD2 . 18 TRBV7-2 TGTGCCAGCAGCTTAAGGTGGCTGGCGGGGGGAAACACAGATACGCAGTATTTT CASSLRWLAGGNTDTQYF
TRBJ1-4 . few 10 TRBV29-1 TGCAGCGCCGGGACAACTAAACTGTTTTTT CSAGTTKLFF
TRBJ2-7 TRBD1 . 15 TRBV6-6 TGTGCCAGCAGTTACTCGCCGGACAGGAGCTACGAGCAGTACTTC CASSYSPDRSYEQYF
TRBJ1-2 . . 15 TRBV5-4 TGTGCCAGCAGCAATGAACCGGGTCTGTTAAATGGCTACACCTTC CASSNEPGLLNGYTF
TRBJ2-2 . . 14 TRBV5-6 TGTGCCAGCAGCTTAACAGGGAAGACGTCGGAGCTGTTTTTT CASSLTGKTSELFF
TRBJ2-7 TRBD2 . 17 TRBV14 TGTGCCAGCAGCCAAGGTCGGCACCGGGACTACTACTACGAGCAGTACTTC CASSQGRHRDYYYEQYF
TRBJ1-4 . . 14 TRBV15 TGTGCCACCAGCACTGGGGATGATAATGAAAAACTGTTTTTT CATSTGDDNEKLFF
TRBJ2-5 . . 15 TRBV27 TGTGCCAGCAGTTTATCGAGGGGTCGGTTGGAGACCCAGTACTTC CASSLSRGRLETQYF
TRBJ1-2 . . 14 TRBV7-3 TGTGCCAGCAGCGTATACAGGGCCACAAGTGGCTACACCTTC CASSVYRATSGYTF
TRBJ1-6 TRBD1 . 13 TRBV20-1 TGCAGTGCCCACGGCGGGACAGGGTTATCCCTCCACTTT CSAHGGTGLSLHF
TRBJ2-4 . . 12 TRBV7-2 TGTGCCAGCAGCTTAGGGGAGGTGCACAAGTACTTC CASSLGEVHKYF
TRBJ2-7 TRBD2 many 14 TRBV7-2 TGTGCCAGCAGTTCAGCGGGGGGGCCGTACGAGCAGTACTTC CASSSAGGPYEQYF
TRBJ2-3 TRBD2 few 15 TRBV7-9 TGTGCCAGCAGCCAGCGGGGGGGAGTCACAGATACGCAGTATTTT CASSQRGGVTDTQYF
TRBJ2-5 . . 16 TRBV6-5 TGTGCCAGCAGTTACTCGTCTCGTGCCAGTACGGAGACCCAGTACTTC CASSYSSRASTETQYF
TRBJ2-7 TRBD1 many 12 TRBV29-1 TGCAGCGTTGGACAGGGGGCGGACGAGCAGTACTTC CSVGQGADEQYF
TRBJ1-6 . . 16 TRBV12-3/TRBV12-4 TGTGCCAGCATTAGAGGACGGGCGGTTTCAAATTCACCCCTCCACTTT CASIRGRAVSNSPLHF
TRBJ1-2 . . 14 TRBV7-2 TGTGCCAGCAGCCCTTACGGGGGGGACTATGGCTACACCTTC CASSPYGGDYGYTF